The 2 T cell receptor beta chains reported below all come from one sample, sequenced in a study of blood T cell repertoires in COVID-19. Method: immunoSEQ multiplex PCR; TCRdb's copy keeps in-frame clones and lacks some. The sample contains about 190,000 clones, about 83% of which appear only once. Sequencing was done on a sample of PBMCs or T cells enriched from blood (not recorded which). The receptor set was obtained from a woman aged 25 to 39 who had been exposed to COVID-19.

The V call is TRBV5-1, the J call TRBJ2-5, with D perhaps TRBD2 (5 bases). The V gene's germline CDR1 is SGHRS and CDR2 YFSETQ. The ends were cut back, 0 bases at V and 8 bases at J, with 14 bases in the middle. The CDR3 runs to 14 residues. CDR3 sequence: CASSLETNEGTQYF. The CDR3 DNA is TGCGCCAGCAGCTTGGAGACTAACGAAGGCACCCAGTACTTC.

The chain has TRBV15 and TRBJ1-4; TRBD1 matches 8 bases. Germline values: CDR1 LNHNV, CDR2 YYDKDF (reference sequence). The junction had 12 bases not matched to a gene; V was cut back by 1 base and J by 8 bases. The CDR3 consists of 17 residues. CDR3 protein: CATSRAYSGGAAEKLFF. The CDR3 nucleotides are TGTGCCACCAGCAGAGCGTACTCAGGGGGCGCCGCGGAAAAACTGTTTTTT.